The sequence of this T cell receptor (beta chain) was determined in a study of CD8 T cells in Susac syndrome. V lost 1 base and J lost 1, with 8 bases in between. CDR1 and CDR2 (germline): SGHTA, FQGNSA. This CDR3 has 15 amino acids. Random hexamers were used to reverse transcribe an amount of about 0.45 to 1 ug RNA. The authors amplified TCR beta CDR3 across 54 Vbeta and 13 Jbeta using immunoSEQ multiplex PCR. TCRdb recomputed calls from the immunoSEQ multiplex PCR reads with MiXCR, one row per CDR3 protein. The data show about 160,000 distinct CDR3 sequences, roughly nine tenths seen once. TCR beta sequencing covered blood CD8+ and CD4+ T cells. TEMRA cells were enriched by FACS, while CD8+ and CD4+ T cells were obtained through a negative isolation that was performed magnetically.

The clonotype comes from a human donor in good health. The chain has TRBV7-2 and TRBJ1-5; D gene ambiguous. The sample was CD4+ T cells from PBMCs. The DNA of the CDR3 is TGTGCCAGCAGCTTAGGGGCGGGGAGCAATCAGCCCCAGCATTTT. Translating gives CASSLGAGSNQPQHF.